This TCR beta chain was obtained from a study of cytomegalovirus exposure and HLA in healthy donors (dated by TCRdb to 2017 to 2019). About the full investigation: A later analysis indicated that the 120 validation repertoires were generated on the platform also employed for the 666 repertoires of the first cohort. To predict cytomegalovirus infection status, the study combined high-throughput TCR immunosequencing, statistical association of individual TCRs with disease status, and machine learning. The study aimed to test whether cataloging public T cell receptors could reveal signatures of past pathogen exposure. A separate validation cohort of 100 to 150 different subjects was used in addition to the approximately 610-subject first cohort. Results and caveats for the whole study, not just this receptor: A later analysis had no HLA typing for the validation cohort, so co-occurrence there was scored across all 130 or so repertoires. In vitro tests confirmed that a few of the cytomegalovirus-associated TCR beta chains recognize cytomegalovirus antigens. The classifier was reported to diagnose cytomegalovirus status with high specificity and sensitivity in both the original and validation cohorts. It was suggested by the authors that the approach could potentially be generalized to other disease states and immunological phenotypes. Across donors, most TCR sequences were observed very rarely, whereas some public TCRs were present in many individuals. In a later analysis, TCRs clustered in the first cohort were found to also tend to co-occur in the approximately 120 validation repertoires, with approximately 95% of cluster scores above 0. In the study, approximately 160 TCR beta chains were listed as associated with cytomegalovirus.

Libraries were made using the immunoSEQ multiplex PCR assay. Turning to the authors' computational methods: A statistical classification framework was built for diagnosing cytomegalovirus status from the catalog of TCR beta chain sequences. TCRdb took over this immuneACCESS table, retaining in-frame rearrangements with V and J assigned. Such tables are incomplete; in checked studies, under half of the missing clones stem from an unresolved V gene, and the remainder is unexplained. V and J calls and clone size are copied from that table; D and trimming were computed from the DNA. This sample is represented by 50,000 to 65,000 clones; 85% to 95% of them were singletons. Roughly 7.3% of the sample is taken by the ten largest. The donors were included in the validation cohort of approximately 120 subjects, a group kept apart from the approximately 700-subject first cohort. As concerns this clone: The antigen this receptor binds is unknown. No base quality information exists; no much larger clone differs at one position.

Relative to germline, V is 2 bases shorter and J is 0 bases shorter, with 8 bases between their ends. The CDR3 contains 15 residues, cysteine and phenylalanine counted. Of all the DNA, just the CDR3 is kept, 45 bases in frame from base 1. Reading the germline V gene gives CDR1 SNHLY and CDR2 FYNNEI. This chain is built from TRBV2 and TRBJ1-5; confidence is insufficient to name the D gene. This TCR came from a woman aged 18-29 years in good health and CMV-seropositive. What was sequenced was PBMCs. The nucleotide sequence is TGTGCCAGCAGTGAATGGCCCAATAGCAATCAGCCCCAGCATTTT. It translates as CASSEWPNSNQPQHF.